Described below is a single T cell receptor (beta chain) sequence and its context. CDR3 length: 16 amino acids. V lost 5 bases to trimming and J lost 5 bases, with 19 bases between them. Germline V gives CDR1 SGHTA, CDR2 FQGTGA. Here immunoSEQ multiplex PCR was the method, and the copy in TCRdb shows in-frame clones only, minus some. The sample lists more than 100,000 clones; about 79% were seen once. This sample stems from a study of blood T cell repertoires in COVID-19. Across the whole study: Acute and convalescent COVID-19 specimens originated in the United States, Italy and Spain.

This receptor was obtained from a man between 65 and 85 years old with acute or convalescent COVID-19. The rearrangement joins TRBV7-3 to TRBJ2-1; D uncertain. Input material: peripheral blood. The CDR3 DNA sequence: TGTGCCAGCAGCATAAAGGCAAGAGACACCAACAATGAGCAGTTCTTC. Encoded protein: CASSIKARDTNNEQFF. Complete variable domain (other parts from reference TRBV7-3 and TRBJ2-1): GAGVSQTPSNKVTEKGKYVELRCDPISGHTALYWYRQSLGQGPEFLIYFQGTGAADDSGLPNDRFFAVRPEGSVSTLKIQRTERGDSAVYLCASSIKARDTNNEQFFGPGTRLTVL.